This T cell receptor beta chain was identified in a study of vaccination and CD4 T cells after COVID-19. The CDR3 runs 15 residues. Germline assignment: CDR1 SGHTA and CDR2 FQGNSA. Trimming took off 0 bases at V and 8 bases at J, with 13 bases between the two ends. Sample treatment: roughly 11-day PBMC culture with coronavirus spike peptide pools or control peptides (ViraFEST assay). Researchers reported culturing about 2 million PBMCs per well with around 10 IU/ml IL-2 and about 9 ug/ml peptide pools. With the Oncomine TCR Beta short-read assay, DNA from cultured CD4+ T cells was sequenced. MiXCR, run by TCRdb on the PCR reads, gives a single entry per CDR3 protein. The data show approximately 9,000 distinct CDR3 sequences, around 50% seen once. Comment on this clonotype: Its antigen is not identified.

Sample: CD4+ T cells from blood, cultured in vitro. The source is a human donor who had recovered from COVID-19. This sequence joins TRBV7-2 and TRBJ2-2, with D perhaps TRBD2 (5 bases). CDR3 in DNA: TGTGCCAGCAGCTTAGCATTTAGAGGGAAAGGGGAGCTGTTTTTT. Protein: CASSLAFRGKGELFF.